This T cell receptor beta chain originates from a study of cytomegalovirus exposure and HLA in healthy donors. Regarding the study as a whole: A later look showed TCR association rates differing by HLA locus, highest for DRB1 and lowest for HLA-C.

The PCR contained 60 Vbeta and 13 Jbeta primers. Authors' processing steps: It was a later analysis that counted tens of millions of unique TCR beta chains, of which some 9.9 million were shared. Method: immunoSEQ multiplex PCR; TCRdb's copy keeps in-frame clones and lacks some. The V and J calls and clone size were taken over from that table, and D and trimming were inferred from the DNA. The profile shows 150,000 to 200,000 clones, roughly three quarters of them singletons. Remarks on this clone: The antigen is unknown.

CDR1 is LNHDA and CDR2 is SQIVND in the germline V gene (reference sequence). This CDR3 is 15 amino acids long. V dropped 7 bases and J dropped 8 bases, with 18 bases sitting between them. The specimen sequenced was PBMCs. The receptor's source is a woman aged 50 to 65 in good health and CMV-seronegative. This chain uses TRBV19 with TRBJ1-6; D is perhaps TRBD1 (6 bases). CDR3 in amino acids: CASTLGGPEDSPLHF. The CDR3 DNA is TGTGCCAGTACCCTCGGGGGGCCGGAAGATTCACCCCTCCACTTT.